The following is a T cell receptor beta chain sequence with its context. Its antigen remains unknown. The CDR3 sequence is 15 residues long. Germline loops: CDR1 MNHNY, CDR2 SVGAGI (reference sequence). V lost 3 bases, J lost 10 bases, and 8 bases stayed unmatched. This entry is derived from a study of cytomegalovirus exposure and HLA in healthy donors. General observations from the study: Among CMV-associated TCR beta chains, most appeared HLA-restricted in a later analysis. TRBV6-2, TRBV6-3 and some other V segments were excluded as indistinguishable.

The primer mix had 60 Vbeta and 13 Jbeta primers. Profiling relied on immunoSEQ multiplex PCR, and the TCRdb table lists in-frame clones only, not all of them. This repertoire shows more than 85,000 clones, about 68% found once; its top ten account for 14%. The specimen sequenced was PBMCs. This rearrangement joins TRBV6-6 to TRBJ2-1; 11 bases are shared with TRBD2. The TCR was taken from a male donor in good health and CMV-seropositive. CDR3 sequence (DNA): TGTGCCAGCAGTTATAGCGGGGGGGCCAATCAGGAGCAGTTCTTC. Encoded protein: CASSYSGGANQEQFF.